Shown below are 14 T cell receptor beta chains from a single sample sequenced in a study of technical replicates of blood from a handful of donors. Produced via immunoSEQ multiplex PCR; TCRdb's table is partial and in-frame only. Altogether 70,000 to 80,000 clones are present, approximately 92% being singletons, with the ten largest covering 0.35% to 0.45%. The sample was T cells isolated from PBMCs. The receptor source for this set is a human donor in good health.

The genes are TRBV19 and TRBJ1-1, with TRBD1 as a possible D gene (5 bases). The CDR3 is made up of 14 amino acids. V was pared by 2 bases and J by 6 bases, with 13 bases between. Germline lookup yields CDR1 LNHDA and CDR2 SQIVND (reference sequence). The CDR3 bases are TGTGCCAGTAGTATAATGTCTAGGGGCCCTGAAGCTTTCTTT. Translated: CASSIMSRGPEAFF.

The rearrangement uses TRBV20-1 and TRBJ1-1; D remains unclear. The germline V and J ends were trimmed by 6 bases and 11 bases, with 13 bases remaining between them. This CDR3 has 10 residues. CDR1 and CDR2 from the germline V gene are DFQATT and SNEGSKA (reference sequence). The CDR3 loop is CSALDLGAFF. CDR3 in DNA: TGCAGTGCCTTAGATCTCGGGGCTTTCTTT.

The rearrangement uses TRBV7-9 and TRBJ1-2, with D possibly TRBD1 on 5 matching bases. Trimming removed 1 base at V and 6 bases at J, with 6 bases between. From germline, CDR1 is SEHNR and CDR2 FQNEAQ (reference sequence). This CDR3 region has 12 residues. CDR3 sequence reads: CASSLEQDGYTF. CDR3 sequence (DNA): TGTGCCAGCAGCTTAGAACAGGATGGCTACACCTTC.

The chain carries TRBV11-2 and TRBJ2-1, with D perhaps matching TRBD2 (5 bases). Between the trimmed V and J ends, which lost 5 bases and 3 bases, there was a span of 14 bases. Germline V gene sequence: CDR1 SGHAT, CDR2 FQNNGV. This CDR3 region has 15 residues. Here the CDR3 reads CASSPRLAGYNEQFF. The DNA for the CDR3 is TGTGCCAGCAGCCCCCGGCTAGCCGGCTACAATGAGCAGTTCTTC.

The V gene is TRBV10-3, the J gene TRBJ2-7, with D possibly TRBD2 on 6 matching bases. CDR3 size: 14 residues. Trimming took 2 bases from V and 0 from J, leaving 8 bases between them. The germline V gene has CDR1 ENHRY and CDR2 SYGVKD. CDR3 protein: CAISEPGSSYEQYF. The DNA of the CDR3 is TGTGCCATCAGTGAGCCCGGGAGCTCCTACGAGCAGTACTTC.

This sequence joins TRBV21-1 and TRBJ2-5; the table's D call, TRBD2, was not checked against the DNA. TRBV21-1 is assigned pseudogene status. This CDR3 has 16 amino acids. This chain's CDR3 is CASSVKERRRGETQYF. CDR3 bases: TGTGCCAGCAGTGTAAAAGAAAGGCGACGCGGGGAGACCCAGTACTTC.

The CDR3 DNA reads as TGTGCCATCAGTGACAGTTCGACAAATCAGCCCCAGCATTTT. Encoded protein: CAISDSSTNQPQHF. This chain links TRBV10-3 with TRBJ1-5; no clear D gene. Trimming pared 3 bases from V and 4 bases from J, leaving 10 bases between. Germline CDR1 reads ENHRY; CDR2 reads SYGVKD. The CDR3 extends over 14 amino acids.

The chain has TRBV6-5 and TRBJ2-5, with D possibly being TRBD1 (6 bases). This CDR3 contains 14 residues. From germline, CDR1 is MNHEY and CDR2 SVGAGI. The ends were cut back, 3 bases at V and 5 bases at J, with 13 bases in the middle. DNA of the CDR3: TGTGCCAGCAGTTATCTTGCAGGGGAGGAGACCCAGTACTTC. Amino acid sequence: CASSYLAGEETQYF.

This chain joins TRBV7-8 and TRBJ2-7; D gene unclear. The germline gives CDR1 SGHVS, CDR2 FQNEAQ. This CDR3 spans 10 amino acids. Trimming pared 5 bases from V and 7 bases from J, leaving 6 bases between. The CDR3 sequence is CASSLVEQYF. The CDR3 DNA is TGTGCCAGCAGCCTCGTAGAGCAGTACTTC.

The V and J genes are TRBV5-3 and TRBJ1-1; D is perhaps TRBD1 (6 bases). TRBV5-3 is designated an ORF whose function remains uncertain. V lost 5 bases and J lost 1, with 15 bases in between. The CDR3 runs 15 residues. In DNA, the CDR3 is TGTGCCAGAAGTTACTCAGGGGAAAGGAACACTGAAGCTTTCTTT. Protein: CARSYSGERNTEAFF.

The gene calls are TRBV19 and TRBJ1-2, with TRBD1 identical over 7 bases. The CDR3 covers 13 residues. Germline CDR1 and CDR2: LNHDA and SQIVND (reference sequence). V shed 7 bases, J shed 3 bases, and the junction held 5 bases outside the gene matches. The CDR3 region is CASNSQGDYGYTF. Written as DNA, the CDR3 is TGTGCCAGTAATTCCCAGGGGGACTATGGCTACACCTTC. The full variable domain, completed using reference TRBV19 and TRBJ1-2, is DGGITQSPKYLFRKEGQNVTLSCEQNLNHDAMYWYRQDPGQGLRLIYYSQIVNDFQKGDIAEGYSVSREKKESFPLTVTSAQKNPTAFYLCASNSQGDYGYTFGSGTRLTVV.

The V and J genes are TRBV7-2 and TRBJ1-4, with D possibly being TRBD1 (5 bases). Trimming removed 1 base at V and 6 bases at J, with 12 bases between. The CDR3 extends over 15 amino acids. The germline CDR1 and CDR2 sequences are SGHTA and FQGNSA. The CDR3 region has the DNA TGTGCCAGCAGCTTAGTCGGGGGTAGCCATGAAAAACTGTTTTTT. Encoded protein: CASSLVGGSHEKLFF. Full variable domain (outside the CDR3, taken from reference TRBV7-2 and TRBJ1-4): GAGVSQSPSNKVTEKGKDVELRCDPISGHTALYWYRQSLGQGLEFLIYFQGNSAPDKSGLPSDRFSAERTGGSVSTLTIQRTQQEDSAVYLCASSLVGGSHEKLFFGSGTQLSVL.

The CDR3 here is CASSLIGVDEQFF. The CDR3 bases are TGTGCCAGCAGTTTAATAGGGGTTGATGAGCAGTTCTTC. The J gene is TRBJ2-1, the V gene TRBV27; D might be TRBD1 (5 bases). This CDR3 comprises 13 residues. Trimming stripped 2 bases from V and 8 bases from J, with 10 bases between. CDR1 is MNHEY, CDR2 SMNVEV, per germline (reference sequence).

The genes are TRBV19 and TRBJ2-3; no reliable D call. There are 14 residues in the CDR3. Trimming pared 2 bases from V and 8 bases from J, leaving 14 bases between. Germline CDR1 LNHDA, CDR2 SQIVND (reference sequence). CDR3 protein: CASSISVSSGTQYF. CDR3 bases: TGTGCCAGTAGTATATCGGTCTCATCAGGTACGCAGTATTTT. Full variable domain (rest looked up from reference TRBV19 and TRBJ2-3): DGGITQSPKYLFRKEGQNVTLSCEQNLNHDAMYWYRQDPGQGLRLIYYSQIVNDFQKGDIAEGYSVSREKKESFPLTVTSAQKNPTAFYLCASSISVSSGTQYFGPGTRLTVL.